A single sample gave rise to the 20 T cell receptor beta chains below, sequenced in a study of blood T cell repertoires in COVID-19. Assay: immunoSEQ multiplex PCR; the TCRdb copy retains only in-frame clones and omits some. The sample shows about 120,000 clones, 75% to 80% of them seen only once. Sequenced input: peripheral blood. The source of these receptors is a woman of 80 years or more with active or convalescent COVID-19.

The genes are TRBV7-2 and TRBJ2-3; a possible D gene is TRBD1 (5 bases). The germline V and J ends were trimmed by 5 bases and 3 bases, with 12 bases remaining between them. The CDR3 covers 14 residues. The germline CDR1 and CDR2 sequences are SGHTA and FQGNSA. In nucleotides, the CDR3 is TGTGCCAGCAGCGTCAGGGTTTTAACAGATACGCAGTATTTT. The encoded protein is CASSVRVLTDTQYF.

The V call is TRBV19, the J call TRBJ2-2; a possible D gene is TRBD2 (6 bases). Germline V gene lookup returns CDR1 LNHDA and CDR2 SQIVND (reference sequence). This CDR3 comprises 20 residues. Trimming removed 10 bases from V and 2 bases from J, with 32 bases in between. The CDR3 sequence: CANNSRASSEGIPNTGELFF. CDR3 bases: TGTGCCAATAATAGCAGGGCTTCTAGCGAGGGCATTCCAAACACCGGGGAGCTGTTTTTT. Complete variable domain (other parts from reference TRBV19 and TRBJ2-2): DGGITQSPKYLFRKEGQNVTLSCEQNLNHDAMYWYRQDPGQGLRLIYYSQIVNDFQKGDIAEGYSVSREKKESFPLTVTSAQKNPTAFYLCANNSRASSEGIPNTGELFFGEGSRLTVL.

For this clone: A junction end diverges from the germline sequence, so it may reflect a read error. J is TRBJ1-1 and V is TRBV5-4; maybe TRBD1 (5 bases). The CDR3 totals 13 residues. The germline CDR1 and CDR2 sequences are SGHNT and YYREEE (reference sequence). CDR3 in amino acids: CASSQGWGTETFF. The DNA of the CDR3 is TGTGCCAGCAGTCAGGGCTGGGGCACTGAAACTTTCTTT.

The V gene is TRBV19, the J gene TRBJ1-2; a weak D match, TRBD1 (6 bases). The germline CDR1 and CDR2 sequences are LNHDA and SQIVND (reference sequence). The CDR3 spans 13 residues. V was shortened by 6 bases and J by 4 bases, with 12 bases between the two germline ends. CDR3 loop: CASRTGQPYGYTF. DNA of the CDR3: TGTGCCAGTAGGACAGGACAGCCCTATGGCTACACCTTC.

The J gene is TRBJ2-1, the V gene TRBV2; 9 bases match TRBD2. The ends lost 8 bases at V and 7 bases at J; junction bases unmatched: 9. Germline values: CDR1 SNHLY, CDR2 FYNNEI. CDR3 length: 14 amino acids. This chain's CDR3 is CASRENSGRNEQFF. As DNA, the CDR3 is TGTGCCAGCCGGGAGAATAGCGGGAGAAATGAGCAGTTCTTC.

This clone appeared a single time. The V call is TRBV28, the J call TRBJ2-2, with a weak D call TRBD1 (6 bases). The CDR3 loop spans 13 amino acids. V was shortened by 6 bases and J by 7 bases, with 12 bases between the two germline ends. CDR1 and CDR2 from the germline V gene are MDHEN and SYDVKM. The CDR3 coding sequence is TGTGCCAGCAGATTACAGGGCATCGGGGAGCTGTTTTTT. Residues: CASRLQGIGELFF.

The J gene is TRBJ2-5, the V gene TRBV7-2; D is possibly TRBD1 (5 bases). V was trimmed by 4 bases and J by 4 bases, leaving 10 bases between them. The CDR3 consists of 13 residues. Germline V CDR1 and CDR2: SGHTA, FQGNSA. CDR3 amino acids: CASSSRQLETQYF. The CDR3 DNA reads TGTGCCAGCAGCTCTAGACAGTTAGAGACCCAGTACTTC.

The V and J genes are TRBV29-1 and TRBJ2-5; possibly TRBD2 for D (6 bases). CDR3 length: 13 residues. V gave up 7 bases and J gave up 4 bases, with 16 bases separating them. Germline lookup yields CDR1 SQVTM and CDR2 ANQGSEA. CDR3 in amino acids: CSAGVRRGETQYF. CDR3 in DNA: TGCAGCGCCGGGGTCCGGAGGGGAGAGACCCAGTACTTC.

This sequence joins TRBV6-6 and TRBJ2-2; D gene ambiguous. Germline CDR1 and CDR2: MNHNY and SVGAGI (reference sequence). The CDR3 spans 14 residues. V was trimmed by 2 bases and J by 1 base, leaving 5 bases between them. Here the CDR3 DNA reads TGTGCCAGCAGTTACGGCAGGAACACCGGGGAGCTGTTTTTT. Translated: CASSYGRNTGELFF.

The chain is built from TRBV7-2 and TRBJ2-7, with a tentative D call TRBD1 (6 bases). The CDR3 extends over 13 amino acids. Trimming pared 5 bases from V and 4 bases from J, leaving 12 bases between. Germline V gene sequence: CDR1 SGHTA, CDR2 FQGNSA. CDR3 amino acids: CASSARTVYEQYF. In DNA form, the CDR3 reads TGTGCCAGCAGCGCCCGGACAGTTTACGAGCAGTACTTC.

The chain is built from TRBV5-5 and TRBJ1-1, with a possible D match to TRBD1 (5 bases). CDR1 is SGHKS and CDR2 is YYEKEE in the germline V gene (reference sequence). This CDR3 comprises 13 residues. With 0 bases removed from V and 4 bases from J, the gap between germline ends came to 7 bases. CDR3 bases: TGTGCCAGCAGCTTGGAAAGGGGCACTGAAGCTTTCTTT. It is translated as CASSLERGTEAFF. The entire variable domain, with the rest obtained from reference TRBV5-5 and TRBJ1-1, is as follows: DAGVTQSPTHLIKTRGQQVTLRCSPISGHKSVSWYQQVLGQGPQFIFQYYEKEERGRGNFPDRFSARQFPNYSSELNVNALLLGDSALYLCASSLERGTEAFFGQGTRLTVV.

This clone has a handful of counts. This sequence joins TRBV19 and TRBJ2-1; 9 bases agree with TRBD2. In germline, CDR1 is LNHDA, CDR2 SQIVND (reference sequence). There are 15 residues in the CDR3. With V trimmed by 3 bases and J by 3 bases, 3 bases remained unmatched. Here the CDR3 reads CASSIETSGYNEQFF. CDR3 coding DNA: TGTGCCAGTAGTATTGAGACTAGCGGCTACAATGAGCAGTTCTTC.

This clone was recorded at least ten times. The chain uses TRBV5-1 and TRBJ2-5; the match to TRBD1 covers 9 bases. CDR1 and CDR2 (germline): SGHRS, YFSETQ. With 0 bases clipped from V and 1 base from J, the junction kept 7 bases outside the gene matches. The CDR3 extends over 17 amino acids. CDR3 loop: CASSLVGTGLGQETQYF. The DNA for the CDR3 is TGCGCCAGCAGCTTGGTGGGGACAGGGTTGGGCCAAGAGACCCAGTACTTC. Full variable domain (rest looked up from reference TRBV5-1 and TRBJ2-5): KAGVTQTPRYLIKTRGQQVTLSCSPISGHRSVSWYQQTPGQGLQFLFEYFSETQRNKGNFPGRFSGRQFSNSRSEMNVSTLELGDSALYLCASSLVGTGLGQETQYFGPGTRLLVL.

The chain combines TRBV11-2 with TRBJ2-2, with D possibly matching TRBD2 (5 bases). The CDR3 has 18 residues. The germline gives CDR1 SGHAT, CDR2 FQNNGV. Trimming shortened V by 2 bases and J by 0 bases, and 16 bases separated the two germline ends. DNA for the CDR3: TGTGCCAGCAGCTTAATCCCCCCCGGGGTTTCGAACACCGGGGAGCTGTTTTTT. This codes for CASSLIPPGVSNTGELFF.

The chain recombines TRBV28 with TRBJ2-3; 8 positions agree with TRBD2. Trimming took 6 bases from V and 13 from J; bases not matched to a gene: 6. This CDR3 region has 11 residues. The germline gives CDR1 MDHEN, CDR2 SYDVKM. The CDR3 region has the DNA TGTGCCAGCAGCCTGGGACTAGGCGAGTATTTT. It specifies CASSLGLGEYF. Using reference TRBV28 and TRBJ2-3 for the parts outside the CDR3, the full variable domain is DVKVTQSSRYLVKRTGEKVFLECVQDMDHENMFWYRQDPGLGLRLIYFSYDVKMKEKGDIPEGYSVSREKKERFSLILESASTNQTSMYLCASSLGLGEYFGPGTRLTVL.

The chain uses TRBV7-2 and TRBJ2-7; TRBD1 might be the D (5 bases). Germline V gives CDR1 SGHTA, CDR2 FQGNSA. V shed 4 bases and J shed 2 bases, with 12 bases lying between them. CDR3 size: 14 residues. The DNA of the CDR3 is TGTGCCAGCAGCTGGGGCGGCTACACCTACGAGCAGTACTTC. Translation: CASSWGGYTYEQYF.

This chain uses TRBV6-1 with TRBJ2-7; 7 positions agree with TRBD2. Trimming removed 2 bases from V and 5 bases from J; junction bases left unmatched: 9. The CDR3 length is 15 residues. The germline V gene has CDR1 MNHNS and CDR2 SASEGT. CDR3 sequence reads: CASSEPGGSKNEQYF. DNA for the CDR3: TGTGCCAGCAGTGAACCGGGCGGGAGTAAGAACGAGCAGTACTTC.

The DNA for the CDR3 is TGTGCCAGTAGCGCACAGGAGAAAGCTGGAAACACCATATATTTT. It is translated as CASSAQEKAGNTIYF. The chain is built from TRBV19 and TRBJ1-3, with D perhaps TRBD1 (5 bases). Germline V lookup: CDR1 LNHDA, CDR2 SQIVND (reference sequence). Trimming removed 6 bases at V and 2 bases at J, with 14 bases between. The CDR3 loop spans 15 amino acids.

This sequence joins TRBV6-2 or TRBV6-3 and TRBJ1-1; D not resolved. Between the trimmed V and J ends, which lost 4 bases and 1 base, there was a span of 7 bases. CDR1 is MNHEY, CDR2 SVGEGT, per germline. This CDR3 contains 13 residues. This CDR3 is CASSFNGNTEAFF. Here the CDR3 DNA reads TGTGCCAGCAGTTTTAACGGGAACACTGAAGCTTTCTTT.

The J gene is TRBJ2-7, the V gene TRBV18, with D perhaps matching TRBD1 (6 bases). V was shortened by 3 bases and J by 0 bases, with 12 bases between the two germline ends. The CDR3 has 15 amino acids. Germline CDR1 KGHSH, CDR2 LQKENI. CDR3 DNA sequence: TGTGCCAGCTCACCCGGGACAACTAACTCCTACGAGCAGTACTTC. As protein: CASSPGTTNSYEQYF.